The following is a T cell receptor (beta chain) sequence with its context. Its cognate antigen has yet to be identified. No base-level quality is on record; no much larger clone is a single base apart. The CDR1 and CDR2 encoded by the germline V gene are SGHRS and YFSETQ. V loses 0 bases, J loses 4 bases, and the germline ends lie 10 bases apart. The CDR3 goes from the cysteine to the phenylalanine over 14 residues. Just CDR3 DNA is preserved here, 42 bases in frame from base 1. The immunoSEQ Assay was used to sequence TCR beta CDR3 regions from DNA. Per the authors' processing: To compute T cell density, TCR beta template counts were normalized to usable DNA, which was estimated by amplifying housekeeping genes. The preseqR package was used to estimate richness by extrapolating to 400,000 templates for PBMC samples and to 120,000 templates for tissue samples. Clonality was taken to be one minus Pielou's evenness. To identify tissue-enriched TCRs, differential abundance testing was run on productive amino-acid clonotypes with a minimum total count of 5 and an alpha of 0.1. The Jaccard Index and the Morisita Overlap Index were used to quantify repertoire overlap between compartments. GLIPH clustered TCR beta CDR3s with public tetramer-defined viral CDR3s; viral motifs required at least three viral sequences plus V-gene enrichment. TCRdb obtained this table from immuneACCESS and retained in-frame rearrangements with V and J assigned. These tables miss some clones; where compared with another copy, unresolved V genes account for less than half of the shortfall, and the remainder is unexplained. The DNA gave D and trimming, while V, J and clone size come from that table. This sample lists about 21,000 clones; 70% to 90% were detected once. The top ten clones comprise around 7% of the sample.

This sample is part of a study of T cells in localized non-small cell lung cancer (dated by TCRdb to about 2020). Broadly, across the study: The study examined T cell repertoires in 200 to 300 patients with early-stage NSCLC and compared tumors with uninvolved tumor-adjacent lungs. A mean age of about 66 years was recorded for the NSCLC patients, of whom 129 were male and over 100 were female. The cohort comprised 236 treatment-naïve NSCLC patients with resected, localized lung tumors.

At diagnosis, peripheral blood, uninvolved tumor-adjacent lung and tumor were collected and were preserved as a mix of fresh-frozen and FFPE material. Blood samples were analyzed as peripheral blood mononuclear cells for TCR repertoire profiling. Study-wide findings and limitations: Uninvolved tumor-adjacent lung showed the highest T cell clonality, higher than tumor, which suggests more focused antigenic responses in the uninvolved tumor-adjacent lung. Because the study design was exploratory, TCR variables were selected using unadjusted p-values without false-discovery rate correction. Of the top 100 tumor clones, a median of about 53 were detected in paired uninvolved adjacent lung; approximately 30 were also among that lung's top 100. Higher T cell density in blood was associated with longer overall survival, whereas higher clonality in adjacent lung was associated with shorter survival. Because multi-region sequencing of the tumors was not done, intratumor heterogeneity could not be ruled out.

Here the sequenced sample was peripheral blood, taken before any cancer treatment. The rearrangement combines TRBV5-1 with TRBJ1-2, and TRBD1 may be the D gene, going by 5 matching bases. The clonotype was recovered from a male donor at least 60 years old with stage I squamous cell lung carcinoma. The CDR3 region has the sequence CASSLDWGSYGYTF. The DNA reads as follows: TGCGCCAGCAGCTTGGACTGGGGCAGCTATGGCTACACCTTC.